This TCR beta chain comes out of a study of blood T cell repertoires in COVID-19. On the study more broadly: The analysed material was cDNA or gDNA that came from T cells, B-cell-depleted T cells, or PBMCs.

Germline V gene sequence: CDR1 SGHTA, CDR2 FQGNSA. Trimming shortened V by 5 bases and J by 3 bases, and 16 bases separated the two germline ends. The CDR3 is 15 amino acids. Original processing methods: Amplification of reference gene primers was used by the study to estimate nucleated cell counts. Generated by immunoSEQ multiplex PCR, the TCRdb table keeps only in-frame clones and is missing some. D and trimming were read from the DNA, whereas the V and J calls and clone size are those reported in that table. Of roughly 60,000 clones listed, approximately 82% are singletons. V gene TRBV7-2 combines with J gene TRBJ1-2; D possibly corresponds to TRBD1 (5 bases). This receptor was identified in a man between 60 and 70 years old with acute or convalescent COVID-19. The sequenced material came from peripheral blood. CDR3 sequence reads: CASSQGGRRDYGYTF. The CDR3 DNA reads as TGTGCCAGCAGCCAGGGAGGAAGGAGGGACTATGGCTACACCTTC.